This is a list of T cell receptor beta chains from one sample in a study of blood T cell repertoires in COVID-19. Clones were read by immunoSEQ multiplex PCR, and TCRdb kept only the in-frame ones, dropping some. Counted here are roughly 97,000 clones, 75% to 85% occurring once; the ten biggest clones make up under 5.5%. Sequencing was carried out using peripheral blood. The receptors were gathered from a man in his sixties with acute or convalescent COVID-19. Each CDR3 is given with its conserved first and last residue. Each record gives: D gene, V gene, clone size, J gene, CDR3 protein, CDR3 DNA. A D gene is named only where the DNA matches it firmly. Rows may omit the clone size; those that give it use once, few, many or a size class.

TRBD2	TRBV28	NA	TRBJ2-1	CASSFGGSASMRQFF	TGTGCCAGCAGTTTCGGGGGGAGTGCATCAATGAGGCAGTTCTTC
TRBD1	TRBV13	NA	TRBJ1-3	CASSPTGGGNTIYF	TGTGCCAGCAGCCCGACAGGGGGCGGAAACACCATATATTTT
NA	TRBV7-2	NA	TRBJ2-7	CASSLVAESYEQYF	TGTGCCAGCAGCTTAGTAGCGGAATCCTACGAGCAGTACTTC
TRBD1	TRBV7-3	NA	TRBJ2-3	CASIGTGGKTATQYF	TGTGCCAGCATTGGGACAGGGGGCAAAACGGCAACGCAGTATTTT
NA	TRBV19	NA	TRBJ2-1	CASSIVTTSTYNEQFF	TGTGCCAGTAGTATAGTCACTACGTCTACCTACAATGAGCAGTTCTTC
TRBD1	TRBV20-1	NA	TRBJ2-7	CSAMDRVKQYF	TGCAGTGCTATGGACAGGGTTAAGCAGTACTTC
TRBD2	TRBV7-9	NA	TRBJ2-5	CASSPTSGRGTQYF	TGTGCCAGCAGCCCTACTAGCGGGCGTGGGACCCAGTACTTC
NA	TRBV6-2/TRBV6-3	NA	TRBJ1-5	CASSYLRVYGNQPQHF	TGTGCCAGCAGTTATTTGAGGGTTTATGGCAATCAGCCCCAGCATTTT
TRBD1	TRBV18	NA	TRBJ2-2	CASSPRATGMNTGELFF	TGTGCCAGCTCACCACGGGCGACAGGGATGAACACCGGGGAGCTGTTTTTT
NA	TRBV7-2	NA	TRBJ1-4	CASSLRAGSVQNEKLFF	TGTGCCAGCAGCTTGAGGGCAGGATCTGTGCAAAATGAAAAACTGTTTTTT
TRBD2	TRBV3-1/TRBV3-2	NA	TRBJ2-7	CASSHLAGGYEQYF	TGTGCCAGCAGCCACCTAGCGGGGGGCTACGAGCAGTACTTC
TRBD1	TRBV27	NA	TRBJ2-2	CASSFRDRNTGELFF	TGTGCCAGCAGTTTCCGGGACAGGAACACCGGGGAGCTGTTTTTT
TRBD1	TRBV10-1	NA	TRBJ1-1	CASRPQGAGPNTEAFF	TGCGCCAGCAGGCCCCAGGGGGCAGGGCCCAACACTGAAGCTTTCTTT
TRBD1	TRBV29-1	NA	TRBJ2-1	CSAEGQFSYNEQFF	TGCAGCGCCGAGGGACAGTTCTCCTACAATGAGCAGTTCTTC
NA	TRBV4-1	NA	TRBJ1-6	CASSQVLTRNSPLHF	TGCGCCAGCAGCCAAGTGCTGACAAGGAATTCACCCCTCCACTTT
TRBD1	TRBV30	NA	TRBJ1-2	CAWGQGAGYTF	TGTGCCTGGGGACAGGGCGCTGGCTACACCTTC
NA	TRBV7-8	few	TRBJ1-2	CASSLLGLSSYGYTF	TGTGCCAGCAGCTTATTAGGACTGTCTAGCTATGGCTACACCTTC
NA	TRBV14	NA	TRBJ1-2	CASSLFRGNYGYTF	TGTGCCAGCAGCCTTTTTCGGGGGAACTATGGCTACACCTTC
NA	TRBV3-1/TRBV3-2	NA	TRBJ2-3	CASSLQGGPGTQYF	TGTGCCAGCAGCCTACAGGGGGGGCCCGGTACGCAGTATTTT
NA	TRBV5-1	NA	TRBJ1-6	CASSLEDSQPLHF	TGCGCCAGCAGCTTGGAGGACAGCCAGCCCCTCCACTTT
NA	TRBV18	NA	TRBJ2-5	CASSPRAARQETQYF	TGTGCCAGCTCACCTCGCGCCGCGAGGCAAGAGACCCAGTACTTC
TRBD2	TRBV10-3	NA	TRBJ2-5	CAISESSGRETQYF	TGTGCCATCAGTGAGTCATCCGGGAGGGAGACCCAGTACTTC
NA	TRBV27	NA	TRBJ2-2	CASSLSRSSGELFF	TGTGCCAGCAGTTTAAGTAGAAGCTCCGGGGAGCTGTTTTTT
TRBD1	TRBV4-3	NA	TRBJ2-5	CASSQGTGWSGETQYF	TGCGCCAGCAGCCAAGGGACAGGGTGGAGCGGCGAGACCCAGTACTTC
TRBD1	TRBV5-6	few	TRBJ1-4	CASSLRDSNEKLFF	TGTGCCAGCAGCTTGAGGGACAGTAATGAAAAACTGTTTTTT
TRBD2	TRBV7-2	once	TRBJ2-5	CASTLAEGGPTQYF	TGTGCCAGCACGCTAGCGGAGGGAGGGCCGACCCAGTACTTC
TRBD1	TRBV7-2	few	TRBJ2-5	CASSSSLQGGQETQYF	TGTGCCAGCAGCTCTAGCCTACAGGGGGGACAAGAGACCCAGTACTTC
TRBD1	TRBV18	NA	TRBJ1-1	CASCPDRTTEAFF	TGTGCCAGCTGCCCGGACAGGACTACTGAAGCTTTCTTT
TRBD2	TRBV5-4	NA	TRBJ2-7	CASSLGREAFYEQYF	TGTGCCAGCAGCTTGGGGCGGGAGGCCTTCTACGAGCAGTACTTC
NA	TRBV3-1/TRBV3-2	NA	TRBJ1-2	CASSPQGSLRGYTF	TGTGCCAGCAGCCCTCAGGGATCCTTGCGTGGCTACACCTTC
TRBD2	TRBV29-1	NA	TRBJ2-1	CSGGLAWANEQFF	TGCAGCGGTGGACTAGCTTGGGCCAATGAGCAGTTCTTC
TRBD1	TRBV5-1	NA	TRBJ2-2	CASSLGQGAGELFF	TGCGCCAGCAGCTTGGGACAGGGGGCCGGGGAGCTGTTTTTT
NA	TRBV7-9	NA	TRBJ2-3	CASTRLSDTQYF	TGTGCCAGCACCAGACTATCAGATACGCAGTATTTT
TRBD2	TRBV4-3	NA	TRBJ2-4	CASSQDWGGGVKNIQYF	TGCGCCAGCAGCCAAGACTGGGGGGGAGGGGTCAAAAACATTCAGTACTTC
TRBD2	TRBV6-1	NA	TRBJ2-5	CASSVTLAGAQETQYF	TGTGCCAGCAGTGTGACACTAGCGGGGGCACAAGAGACCCAGTACTTC
NA	TRBV5-4	few	TRBJ2-5	CASSLYQRSQETQYF	TGTGCCAGCAGCTTGTATCAGCGGAGCCAAGAGACCCAGTACTTC
NA	TRBV3-1/TRBV3-2	NA	TRBJ1-1	CASSQTGGNTEAFF	TGTGCCAGCAGCCAGACCGGAGGGAACACTGAAGCTTTCTTT
NA	TRBV6-2/TRBV6-3	NA	TRBJ1-5	CASSSGQLSNQPQHF	TGTGCCAGCAGCTCCGGACAGCTTAGCAATCAGCCCCAGCATTTT
NA	TRBV7-7	NA	TRBJ2-5	CASGPDTRQYF	TGTGCTAGCGGCCCTGACACCCGACAGTACTTC
TRBD1	TRBV3-1/TRBV3-2	NA	TRBJ1-2	CASSQRITGGAEGYTF	TGTGCCAGCAGCCAAAGGATTACAGGGGGGGCGGAGGGCTACACCTTC
NA	TRBV12-5	few	TRBJ2-6	CASGFLLSGANVLTF	TGTGCTAGTGGTTTCCTACTCTCTGGGGCCAACGTCCTGACTTTC
NA	TRBV2	once	TRBJ1-4	CASISGTPLEKLFF	TGTGCCAGCATTTCCGGGACACCCCTTGAAAAACTGTTTTTT
TRBD1	TRBV12-3/TRBV12-4	NA	TRBJ1-1	CASVQGAGTEAFF	TGTGCCAGCGTACAGGGGGCAGGGACTGAAGCTTTCTTT
NA	TRBV28	NA	TRBJ1-1	CASRLPGFAEAFF	TGTGCCAGCAGATTGCCCGGGTTTGCTGAGGCTTTCTTT
NA	TRBV2	NA	TRBJ1-6	CASRWSSGGNSPLHF	TGTGCCAGCCGGTGGTCGAGTGGAGGGAATTCACCCCTCCACTTT
TRBD1	TRBV10-3	NA	TRBJ1-2	CAISEGTEYGYTF	TGTGCCATCAGTGAAGGGACAGAGTATGGCTACACCTTC
NA	TRBV6-5	NA	TRBJ2-3	CASSTRDKVTQYF	TGTGCCAGCAGTACCCGGGACAAGGTAACGCAGTATTTT
NA	TRBV28	NA	TRBJ2-1	CASSGGASRNEQFF	TGTGCCAGCAGTGGGGGGGCTAGTCGCAATGAGCAGTTCTTC
NA	TRBV7-9	NA	TRBJ1-6	CASSSLRDALSPLHF	TGTGCCAGCAGCTCCCTGAGGGATGCCCTTTCACCCCTCCACTTT
TRBD2	TRBV10-2	NA	TRBJ2-1	CASRTSGGAGEQFF	TGCGCCAGCAGGACTAGCGGGGGGGCGGGTGAGCAGTTCTTC
NA	TRBV28	few	TRBJ2-7	CASRVQRAYEQYF	TGTGCCAGCAGGGTACAGCGGGCCTACGAGCAGTACTTC
NA	TRBV11-2	few	TRBJ2-1	CASSSDQGTVRFF	TGTGCCAGCAGCTCGGATCAGGGTACCGTACGGTTCTTC
NA	TRBV6-5	NA	TRBJ2-7	CASSYSPGNYEQYF	TGTGCCAGCAGTTACTCCCCAGGGAACTACGAGCAGTACTTC
TRBD1	TRBV24-1	NA	TRBJ1-6	CATPSRGRVNSPLHF	TGTGCCACTCCTAGCAGGGGGCGGGTGAATTCACCCCTCCACTTT
NA	TRBV7-9	NA	TRBJ1-4	CASSLNLREKLFF	TGTGCCAGCAGCTTGAACTTGAGGGAAAAACTGTTTTTT